These T cell receptor beta chains were read from a single sample in a study of identical twins. MiXCR, run by TCRdb on the 5' RACE reads, gives a single entry per CDR3 protein. The sample records some 210,000 distinct CDR3 sequences, around 15% being singletons. These data also formed part of another study, on T cells expressing NK-cell markers.

Sequenced sample: CD8+ T cells sorted from blood. Receptor source: a woman aged 18-29 years in good health. CDR3s include the opening cysteine and the closing phenylalanine or tryptophan. The D gene is left open where the match is weak. The listing skips clone size in some rows; elsewhere it reads once, few, many or a size class.

d_gene	j_gene	abundance	v_gene	CDR3aa	CDR3nt
.	TRBJ2-2	few	TRBV5-1	CASSFLGGGDTGELFF	TGCGCCAGCAGCTTCTTAGGTGGCGGGGACACCGGGGAGCTGTTTTTT
TRBD1	TRBJ2-7	.	TRBV6-2/TRBV6-3	CASSYVATGGYEQYF	TGTGCCAGCAGTTACGTCGCGACAGGGGGCTACGAGCAGTACTTC
.	TRBJ2-5	.	TRBV29-1	CSVFKETQYF	TGCAGCGTCTTCAAAGAGACCCAGTACTTC
.	TRBJ2-1	.	TRBV6-2/TRBV6-3	CASSYTPGEQFF	TGTGCCAGCAGTTACACTCCCGGGGAGCAGTTCTTC
TRBD2	TRBJ2-7	few	TRBV7-9	CASSPGGVWTYEQYF	TGTGCCAGCAGCCCGGGGGGGGTTTGGACCTACGAGCAGTACTTC
.	TRBJ2-1	.	TRBV12-5	CASVGNSYNEQFF	TGTGCTAGTGTAGGCAACTCCTACAATGAGCAGTTCTTC
.	TRBJ2-1	few	TRBV19	CASIPAGLANEQFF	TGTGCCAGTATTCCGGCAGGGCTTGCCAATGAGCAGTTCTTC
.	TRBJ1-1	many	TRBV5-1	CASSLEPGQFEAFF	TGCGCCAGCAGCTTGGAACCTGGACAGTTTGAAGCTTTCTTT
TRBD2	TRBJ2-5	few	TRBV18	CASSPQAGRYQETQYF	TGTGCCAGCTCACCCCAAGCGGGGAGGTACCAAGAGACCCAGTACTTC
.	TRBJ2-1	few	TRBV5-6	CASSSDNEQFF	TGTGCCAGCAGCTCAGACAATGAGCAGTTCTTC
.	TRBJ2-1	.	TRBV19	CASSIDYLGRISYNEQFF	TGTGCCAGTAGTATAGATTATCTGGGGAGGATCTCCTACAATGAGCAGTTCTTC
TRBD1	TRBJ2-4	.	TRBV20-1	CSARDRRQGLAKNIQYF	TGCAGTGCTAGAGATCGTCGACAGGGGTTAGCCAAAAACATTCAGTACTTC
TRBD2	TRBJ2-7	few	TRBV13	CASSLGTSGSPFYEQYF	TGTGCCAGCAGCTTAGGGACTAGCGGGAGCCCATTCTACGAGCAGTACTTC
.	TRBJ1-5	.	TRBV7-2	CASSLGVLGQPQHF	TGTGCCAGCAGCTTAGGGGTATTGGGGCAGCCCCAGCATTTT
TRBD2	TRBJ2-1	.	TRBV27	CASSLIAGDLLNEQFF	TGTGCCAGCAGTTTAATAGCGGGGGACCTCTTGAATGAGCAGTTCTTC
.	TRBJ2-1	few	TRBV14	CASSQAGSSYNEQFF	TGTGCCAGCAGCCAAGCGGGGAGCTCCTACAATGAGCAGTTCTTC
.	TRBJ2-7	few	TRBV5-1	CASSSEREQYF	TGCGCCAGCAGCTCCGAACGCGAGCAGTACTTC
.	TRBJ2-7	.	TRBV6-5	CASTRALYEQYF	TGTGCCAGCACTAGGGCCCTCTACGAGCAGTACTTC